The source of this TCR beta chain is a study of blood T cell repertoires in COVID-19. Sequenced by immunoSEQ multiplex PCR; TCRdb stores in-frame clones only, minus some. The sample yields about 440,000 clones, 70% to 90% seen once. Participants were aged about 18 to 100 years from roughly 26 US areas. The CDR3 has 13 residues. The J segment lost 7 bases and the V segment lost 6 bases, leaving 8 bases of the junction unmatched. Germline V lookup: CDR1 ENHRY, CDR2 SYGVKD. Material: PBMCs or T cells enriched from blood (not recorded which). This receptor was obtained from a woman under 30 with acute COVID-19. This chain links TRBV10-3 with TRBJ1-2; 7 nucleotides line up with TRBD1. The CDR3 spells CAISGDSFSGYTF. The CDR3 DNA reads as TGTGCCATCAGCGGGGACAGCTTCTCTGGCTACACCTTC.